This is a list of T cell receptor beta chains from one sample in a study of blood T cells in healthy people across ages. Each CDR3 protein is one row after TCRdb ran MiXCR on the 5' RACE reads. The sample includes just under 550,000 distinct CDR3 sequences, 24% of them seen just once. The sample also formed part of further work on T cells of mothers and their children.

The sequenced sample was blood. Source of these receptors: a boy between 10 and 17 years old in good health. CDR3s include the opening cysteine and the closing phenylalanine or tryptophan. A D gene is named only where the DNA matches it firmly. Only part of the rows carry a size: once, few, many, or a class if the clone is expanded.

few TRBJ2-1 TRBV7-3 TRBD2 TGTGCCAGCAGCCAAAGATCAACTAGCGGATACAATGAGCAGTTCTTC CASSQRSTSGYNEQFF
many TRBJ2-3 TRBV18 NA TGTGCCAGCTCACCCCTAGCCCAAGGGGGGGCAGATACGCAGTATTTT CASSPLAQGGADTQYF
NA TRBJ2-2 TRBV6-2/TRBV6-3 TRBD2 TGTGCCAGCAGCCGCGGGACTAGCGGGACCATCACCGGGGAGCTGTTTTTT CASSRGTSGTITGELFF
NA TRBJ2-3 TRBV3-1 NA TGTGCCAGCAGCCAACGTAGCCGGGACTCAACCTTT CASSQRSRDSTF
NA TRBJ2-5 TRBV4-1 NA TGCGCCAGCAGCCGGTCCCGGGGATTCGAGACCCAGTACTTC CASSRSRGFETQYF
NA TRBJ1-1 TRBV20-1 TRBD1 TGCAGTGCTAGAGAACAGGGGACATGGACTGAAGCTTTCTTT CSAREQGTWTEAFF
NA TRBJ1-4 TRBV19 NA TGTGCCAGCAGTGGAGAATCAACTAATGAAAAACTGTTTTTT CASSGESTNEKLFF
NA TRBJ2-1 TRBV20-1 TRBD2 TGCAGTGCTAGAGAACCTAGCGGGAGTGAGCAGTTCTTC CSAREPSGSEQFF
NA TRBJ2-5 TRBV30 NA TGTGCCTGGAGAGCCAGGCAGACCCAGTACTTC CAWRARQTQYF
NA TRBJ2-1 TRBV14 NA TGTGCCAGCGGGGCGGGGCCTTACAATGAGCAGTTCTTC CASGAGPYNEQFF
few TRBJ2-5 TRBV20-1 TRBD2 TGCAGTGCTAGAGATTTTGGACTAGCGGGAGGGCCTGGAGAGACCCAGTACTTC CSARDFGLAGGPGETQYF
NA TRBJ2-7 TRBV5-1 NA TGCGCCAGCAGCCCTCACCTAGGAACCTACGAGCAGTACTTC CASSPHLGTYEQYF
NA TRBJ1-6 TRBV7-2 NA TGTGCCAGCAGCTTAGGACACTATAATTCACCCCTCCACTTT CASSLGHYNSPLHF
NA TRBJ1-5 TRBV7-8 NA TGTGCCAGCAGCTTAGTGGAGCACGGTGGCAATCAGCCCCAGCATTTT CASSLVEHGGNQPQHF
many TRBJ2-5 TRBV27 NA TGTGCCAGCAGTCTCGTAGGGGGGGCAGAGACCCAGTACTTC CASSLVGGAETQYF
NA TRBJ2-3 TRBV4-3 NA TGCGCCAGCAGCCAAGGGCAACATCTGGCAGATACGCAGTATTTT CASSQGQHLADTQYF
NA TRBJ2-7 TRBV6-1 TRBD1 TGTGCCAGCAGCCCCGGACAGGTCGAGCAGTACTTC CASSPGQVEQYF
many TRBJ2-1 TRBV29-1 TRBD2 TGCAGCGTTGGGTCTAGCGGGAGGGGTAATGAGCAGTTCTTC CSVGSSGRGNEQFF
NA TRBJ2-1 TRBV25-1 NA TGTGCCTATTTTTCGGACCGACTCCACAATGAGCAGTTCTTC CAYFSDRLHNEQFF
many TRBJ2-2 TRBV23-1 TRBD1 TGCGCCAGCAGTCCCCCGACCCCGGGACAGGACTTTTCCACCGGGGAGCTGTTTTTT CASSPPTPGQDFSTGELFF
NA TRBJ2-1 TRBV10-3 TRBD2 TGTGCCATCAGTGGACTAGCGGGAGTCAACAATGAGCAGTTCTTC CAISGLAGVNNEQFF
NA TRBJ2-5 TRBV14 NA TGTGCCAGCAGCCAACTCATCCGTCGGGGATTACAAGAGACCCAGTACTTC CASSQLIRRGLQETQYF
NA TRBJ2-5 TRBV10-3 NA TGTGCCATCAGTGAGAGGGGGCAAGAGACCCAGTACTTC CAISERGQETQYF
few TRBJ2-7 TRBV4-3 NA TGCGCCAGCAGCCAAGAGAGGCTAGCTCCAACCTACGAGCAGTACTTC CASSQERLAPTYEQYF
NA TRBJ2-3 TRBV20-1 NA TGCACTCCCGCTTTGGCGGGAAGGGCAGATACGCAGTATTTT CTPALAGRADTQYF
NA TRBJ2-7 TRBV7-6 NA TGTGCCAGCAGCTTACTCGGGAGCTCCTACGAGCAGTGCTTC CASSLLGSSYEQCF
NA TRBJ2-1 TRBV7-8 NA TGTGCCAGCAGCTTAGAGGTCTATTACTACAATGAGCAGTTCTTC CASSLEVYYYNEQFF
NA TRBJ2-5 TRBV12-3/TRBV12-4 TRBD1 TGTGCCAGCACTAATAGACAGGGCGCGGAGACCCAGTACTTC CASTNRQGAETQYF
NA TRBJ1-2 TRBV12-3/TRBV12-4 TRBD1 TGTGCCAGCAGTGGGGGACAGGGGGCCTATGGCTACACCTTC CASSGGQGAYGYTF
NA TRBJ2-7 TRBV10-3 NA TGTGCCATCAGAGCCGGGGCCGTCGAATTTTACGAGCAGTACTTC CAIRAGAVEFYEQYF
few TRBJ2-1 TRBV6-5 TRBD1 TGTGCCAGCAGGACAGGGGGCATAGGCAATGAGCAGTTCTTC CASRTGGIGNEQFF
NA TRBJ2-3 TRBV7-9 NA TGTGCCAGCAGGACTTTAGACAGGAACACAGATACGCAGTATTTT CASRTLDRNTDTQYF
NA TRBJ2-3 TRBV7-2 NA TGTGCCAGCACCCCCACGGGGAAGTTCGGAGATACGCAGTATTTT CASTPTGKFGDTQYF
few TRBJ2-3 TRBV12-3/TRBV12-4 NA TGTGCCAGCACCTTCAGGGCCTCCGCGGGAGATACGCAGTATTTT CASTFRASAGDTQYF
few TRBJ2-7 TRBV30 NA TGTGCCTGGAGTGGAGGGGCCGAGCAGTACTTC CAWSGGAEQYF